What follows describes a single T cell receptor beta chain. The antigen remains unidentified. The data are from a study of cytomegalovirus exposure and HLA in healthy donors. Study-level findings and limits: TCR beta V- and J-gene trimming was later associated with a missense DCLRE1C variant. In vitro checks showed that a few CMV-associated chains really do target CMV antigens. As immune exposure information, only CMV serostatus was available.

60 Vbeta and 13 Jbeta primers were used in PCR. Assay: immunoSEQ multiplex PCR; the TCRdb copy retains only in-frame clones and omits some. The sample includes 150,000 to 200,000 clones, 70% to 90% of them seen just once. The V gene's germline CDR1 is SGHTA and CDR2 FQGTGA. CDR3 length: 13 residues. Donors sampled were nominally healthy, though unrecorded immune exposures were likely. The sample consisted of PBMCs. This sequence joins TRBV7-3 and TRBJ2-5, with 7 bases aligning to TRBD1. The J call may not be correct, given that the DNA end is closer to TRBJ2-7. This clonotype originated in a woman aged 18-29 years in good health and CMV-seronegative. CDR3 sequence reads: CASSWRQGYEQYF. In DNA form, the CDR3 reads TGTGCCAGCAGCTGGAGACAGGGTTACGAGCAGTACTTC.